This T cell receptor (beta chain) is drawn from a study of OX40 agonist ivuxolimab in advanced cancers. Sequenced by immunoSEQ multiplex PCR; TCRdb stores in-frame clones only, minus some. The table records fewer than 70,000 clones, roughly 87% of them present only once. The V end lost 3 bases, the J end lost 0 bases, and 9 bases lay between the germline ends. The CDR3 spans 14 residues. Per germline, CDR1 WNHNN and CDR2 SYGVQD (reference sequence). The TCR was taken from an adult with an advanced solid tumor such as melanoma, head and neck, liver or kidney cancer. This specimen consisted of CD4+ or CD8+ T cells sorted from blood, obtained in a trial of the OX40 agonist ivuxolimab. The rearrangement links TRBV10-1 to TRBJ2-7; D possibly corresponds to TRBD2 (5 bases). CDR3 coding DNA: TGCGCCAGCAGTGACGGCGGGCACTCCTACGAGCAGTACTTC. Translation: CASSDGGHSYEQYF.